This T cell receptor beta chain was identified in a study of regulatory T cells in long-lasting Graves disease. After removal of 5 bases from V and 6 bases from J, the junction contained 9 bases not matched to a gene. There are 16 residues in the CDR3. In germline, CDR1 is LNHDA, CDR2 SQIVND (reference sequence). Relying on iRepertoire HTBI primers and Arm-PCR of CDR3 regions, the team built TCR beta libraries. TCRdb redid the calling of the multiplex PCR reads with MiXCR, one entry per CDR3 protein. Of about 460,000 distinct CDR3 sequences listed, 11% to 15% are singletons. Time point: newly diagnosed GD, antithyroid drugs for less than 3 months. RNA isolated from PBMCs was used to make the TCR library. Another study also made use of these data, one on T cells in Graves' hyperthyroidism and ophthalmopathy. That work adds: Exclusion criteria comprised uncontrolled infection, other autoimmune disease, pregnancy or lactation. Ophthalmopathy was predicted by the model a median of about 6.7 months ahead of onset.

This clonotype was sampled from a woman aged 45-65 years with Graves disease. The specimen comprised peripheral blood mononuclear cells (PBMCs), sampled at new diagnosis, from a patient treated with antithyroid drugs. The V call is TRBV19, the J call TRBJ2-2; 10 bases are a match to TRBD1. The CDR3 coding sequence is TGTGCCAGTAGTCCCCGGACAGGGGGGATGGCCGGGGAGCTGTTTTTT. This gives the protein CASSPRTGGMAGELFF.